This T cell receptor beta chain was recovered during a study of metastatic and nonmetastatic thyroid tumors. Study-wide context: Repertoires were compared across blood and tumor or nodule tissue from malignant and benign thyroid patients.

This clone was observed at least ten times. There were no patients who had received any treatment before thyroid surgery. The CDR3 length is 12 residues. Trimming cost V 3 bases and J 8 bases, with 8 bases left between them. Germline CDR1 MGHRA, CDR2 YSYEKL. TCRdb re-clonotyped the PCR reads via MiXCR. The sample has 25,000 to 30,000 clones; roughly 15% are singletons. The receptor comes from a female donor with papillary thyroid cancer or a benign thyroid nodule (not recorded which). Some clones in this sample may be carry-over from other donors' samples. V usage is TRBV4-1 and J usage is TRBJ2-1; D not resolved. What was sequenced was blood. CDR3 bases: TGCGCCAGCAGCCATGAGACCGATGAGCAGTTCTTC. It yields the protein CASSHETDEQFF.